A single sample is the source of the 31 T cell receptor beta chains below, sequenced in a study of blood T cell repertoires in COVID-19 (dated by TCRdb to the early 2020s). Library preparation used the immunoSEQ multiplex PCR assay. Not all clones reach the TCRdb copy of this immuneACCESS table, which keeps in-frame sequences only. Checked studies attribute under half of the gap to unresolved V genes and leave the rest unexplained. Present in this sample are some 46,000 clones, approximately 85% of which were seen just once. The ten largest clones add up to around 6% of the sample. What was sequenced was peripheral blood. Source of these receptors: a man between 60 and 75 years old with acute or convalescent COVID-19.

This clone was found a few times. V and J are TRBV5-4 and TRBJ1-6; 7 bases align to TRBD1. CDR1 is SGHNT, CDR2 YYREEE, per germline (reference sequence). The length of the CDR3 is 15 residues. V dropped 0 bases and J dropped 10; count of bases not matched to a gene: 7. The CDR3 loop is CASSLETGRPSPLHF. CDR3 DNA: TGTGCCAGCAGCTTGGAGACAGGGCGACCCTCACCCCTCCACTTT.

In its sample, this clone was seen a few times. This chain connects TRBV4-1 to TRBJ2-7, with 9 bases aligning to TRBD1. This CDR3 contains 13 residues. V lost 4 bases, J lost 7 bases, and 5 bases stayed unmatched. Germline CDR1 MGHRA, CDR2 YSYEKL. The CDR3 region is CASSPGQGREQYF. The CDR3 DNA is TGCGCCAGCAGCCCGGGACAGGGTCGGGAGCAGTACTTC.

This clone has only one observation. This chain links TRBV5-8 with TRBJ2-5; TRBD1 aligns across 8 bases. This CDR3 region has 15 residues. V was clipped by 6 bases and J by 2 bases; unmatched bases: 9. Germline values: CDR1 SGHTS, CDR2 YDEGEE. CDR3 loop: CASNRDRREQETQYF. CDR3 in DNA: TGTGCCAGCAACCGGGACAGGCGGGAACAAGAGACCCAGTACTTC.

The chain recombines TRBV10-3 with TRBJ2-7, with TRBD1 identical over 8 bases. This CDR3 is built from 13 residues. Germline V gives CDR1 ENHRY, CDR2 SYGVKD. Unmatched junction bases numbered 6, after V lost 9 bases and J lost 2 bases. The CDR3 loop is CAIRDRTTYEQYF. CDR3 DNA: TGTGCCATACGGGACAGGACAACCTACGAGCAGTACTTC.

CDR3 nucleotide sequence: TGTGCCAGCAGCGCAAGCGCTCAAGTGCAGTCCACCCAAGAGCAGTACTTC. Residues: CASSASAQVQSTQEQYF. The gene calls are TRBV9 and TRBJ2-7, with no clear D. The germline V gene has CDR1 SGDLS and CDR2 YYNGEE. The CDR3 has 17 amino acids. V gave up 3 bases and J gave up 7 bases, with 26 bases separating them.

CDR3 nucleotide sequence: TGTGCCACCAGTGATTTGGACAGGTCCTACAATGAGCAGTTCTTC. Its translation is CATSDLDRSYNEQFF. The V and J genes are TRBV24-1 and TRBJ2-1, with TRBD1 as a possible D gene (6 bases). The germline V gene has CDR1 KGHDR and CDR2 SFDVKD. V gave up 0 bases and J gave up 1 base, with 6 bases separating them. CDR3 length equals 15 residues.

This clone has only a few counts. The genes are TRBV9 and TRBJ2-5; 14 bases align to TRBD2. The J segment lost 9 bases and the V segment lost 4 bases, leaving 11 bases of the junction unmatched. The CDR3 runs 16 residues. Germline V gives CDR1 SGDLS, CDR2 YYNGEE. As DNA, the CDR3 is TGTGCCAGCAGCCCTTCGATTCAGACTAGCGGGAGGGCCCAGTACTTC. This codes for CASSPSIQTSGRAQYF.

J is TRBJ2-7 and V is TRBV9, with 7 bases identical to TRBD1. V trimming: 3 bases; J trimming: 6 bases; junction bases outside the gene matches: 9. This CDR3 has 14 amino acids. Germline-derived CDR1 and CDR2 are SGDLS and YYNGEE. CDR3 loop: CASSGRDSSTEQYF. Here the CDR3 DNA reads TGTGCCAGCAGCGGACGGGACAGCTCCACCGAGCAGTACTTC.

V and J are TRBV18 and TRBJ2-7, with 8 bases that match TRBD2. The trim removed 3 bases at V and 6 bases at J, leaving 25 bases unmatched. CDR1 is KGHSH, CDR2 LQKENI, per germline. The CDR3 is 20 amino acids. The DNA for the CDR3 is TGTGCCAGCTCACCTACAGGTGTCGCAACCGTTCGGCGGGAGGTCTTCGAGCAGTACTTC. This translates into CASSPTGVATVRREVFEQYF.

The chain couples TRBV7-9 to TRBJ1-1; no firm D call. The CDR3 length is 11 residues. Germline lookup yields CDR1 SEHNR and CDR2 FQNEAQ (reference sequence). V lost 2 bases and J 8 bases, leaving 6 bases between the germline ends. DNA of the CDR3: TGTGCCAGCAGCTTATCACGGGAAGCTTTCTTT. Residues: CASSLSREAFF.

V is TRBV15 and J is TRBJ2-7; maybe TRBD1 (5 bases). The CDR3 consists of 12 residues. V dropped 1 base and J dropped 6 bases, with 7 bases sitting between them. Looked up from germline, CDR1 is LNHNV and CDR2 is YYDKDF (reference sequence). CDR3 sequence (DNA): TGTGCCACCAGCAGAGGACAGTCCGAGCAGTACTTC. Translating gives CATSRGQSEQYF.

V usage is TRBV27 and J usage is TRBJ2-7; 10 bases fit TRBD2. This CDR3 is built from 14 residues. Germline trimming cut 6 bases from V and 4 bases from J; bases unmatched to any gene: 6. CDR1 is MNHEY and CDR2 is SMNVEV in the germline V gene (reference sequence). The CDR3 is CASRLAGPYYEQYF. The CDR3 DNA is TGTGCCAGCAGACTAGCGGGACCTTATTACGAGCAGTACTTC.

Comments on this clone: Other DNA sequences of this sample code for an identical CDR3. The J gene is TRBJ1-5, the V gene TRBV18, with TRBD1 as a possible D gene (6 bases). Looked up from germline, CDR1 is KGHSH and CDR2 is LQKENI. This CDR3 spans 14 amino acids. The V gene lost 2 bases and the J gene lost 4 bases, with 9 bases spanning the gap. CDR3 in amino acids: CASSPNRDNQPQHF. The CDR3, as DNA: TGTGCCAGCTCACCAAACAGGGATAATCAGCCCCAGCATTTT. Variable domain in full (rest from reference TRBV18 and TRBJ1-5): NAGVMQNPRHLVRRRGQEARLRCSPMKGHSHVYWYRQLPEEGLKFMVYLQKENIIDESGMPKERFSAEFPKEGPSILRIQQVVRGDSAAYFCASSPNRDNQPQHFGDGTRLSIL.

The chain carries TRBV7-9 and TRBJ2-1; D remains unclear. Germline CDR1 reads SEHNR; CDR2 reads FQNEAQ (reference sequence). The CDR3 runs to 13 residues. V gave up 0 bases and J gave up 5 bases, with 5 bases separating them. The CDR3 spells CASSLASNNEQFF. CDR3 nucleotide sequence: TGTGCCAGCAGCTTAGCCTCTAACAATGAGCAGTTCTTC.

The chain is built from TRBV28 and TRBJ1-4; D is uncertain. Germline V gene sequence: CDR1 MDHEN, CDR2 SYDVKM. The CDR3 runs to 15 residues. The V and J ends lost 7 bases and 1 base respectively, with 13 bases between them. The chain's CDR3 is CASTTTGLTNEKLFF. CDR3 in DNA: TGTGCCAGCACCACTACGGGGTTAACTAATGAAAAACTGTTTTTT.

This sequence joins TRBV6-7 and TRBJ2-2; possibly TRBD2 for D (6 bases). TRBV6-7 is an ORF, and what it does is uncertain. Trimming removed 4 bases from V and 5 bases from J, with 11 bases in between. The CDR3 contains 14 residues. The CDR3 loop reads CASSSGVRTGELFF. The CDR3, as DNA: TGTGCCAGCAGTTCGGGGGTTAGGACCGGGGAGCTGTTTTTT.

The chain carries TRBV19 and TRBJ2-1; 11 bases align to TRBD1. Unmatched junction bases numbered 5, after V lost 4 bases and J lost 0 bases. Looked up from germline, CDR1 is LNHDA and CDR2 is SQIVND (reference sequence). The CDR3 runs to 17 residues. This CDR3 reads CASSRTGGFSSYNEQFF. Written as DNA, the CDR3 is TGTGCCAGTAGTAGGACAGGGGGCTTCAGCTCCTACAATGAGCAGTTCTTC.

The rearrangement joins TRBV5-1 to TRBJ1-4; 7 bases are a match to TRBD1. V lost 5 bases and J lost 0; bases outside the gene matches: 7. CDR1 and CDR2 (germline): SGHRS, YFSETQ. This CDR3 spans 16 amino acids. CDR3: CASSRDSPSTNEKLFF. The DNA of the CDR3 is TGCGCCAGCAGTCGGGACAGTCCTTCAACTAATGAAAAACTGTTTTTT.

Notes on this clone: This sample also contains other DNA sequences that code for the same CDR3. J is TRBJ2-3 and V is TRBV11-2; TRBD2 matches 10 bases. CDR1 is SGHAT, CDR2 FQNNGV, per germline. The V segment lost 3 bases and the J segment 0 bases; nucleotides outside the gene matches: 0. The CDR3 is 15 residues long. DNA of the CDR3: TGTGCCAGCAGCTTGGGACTAGCGAGCACAGATACGCAGTATTTT. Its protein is CASSLGLASTDTQYF.

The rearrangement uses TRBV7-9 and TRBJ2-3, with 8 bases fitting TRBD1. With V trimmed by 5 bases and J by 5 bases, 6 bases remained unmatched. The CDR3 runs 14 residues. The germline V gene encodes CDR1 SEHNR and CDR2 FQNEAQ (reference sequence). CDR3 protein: CASSLGQGLDTQYF. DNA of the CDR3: TGTGCCAGCAGCCTTGGACAGGGATTAGATACGCAGTATTTT.

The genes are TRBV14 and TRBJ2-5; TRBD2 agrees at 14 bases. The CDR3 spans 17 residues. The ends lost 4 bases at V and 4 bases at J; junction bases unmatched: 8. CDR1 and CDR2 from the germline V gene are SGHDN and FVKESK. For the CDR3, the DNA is TGTGCCAGCAGCCTAAGGACTAGCGGGAGGTTACGAGAGACCCAGTACTTC. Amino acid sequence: CASSLRTSGRLRETQYF.

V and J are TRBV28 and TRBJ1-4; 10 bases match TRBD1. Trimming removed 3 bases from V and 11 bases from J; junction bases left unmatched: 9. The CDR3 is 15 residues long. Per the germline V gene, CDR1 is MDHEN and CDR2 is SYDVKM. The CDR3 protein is CASSLDGTGVGKLFF. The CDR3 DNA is TGTGCCAGCAGTTTGGACGGGACAGGGGTAGGGAAACTGTTTTTT.

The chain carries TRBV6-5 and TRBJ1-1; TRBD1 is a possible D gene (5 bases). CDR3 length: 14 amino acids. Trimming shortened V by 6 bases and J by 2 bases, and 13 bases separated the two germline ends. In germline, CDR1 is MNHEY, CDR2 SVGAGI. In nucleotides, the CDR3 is TGTGCCAGCAGGATGGACAACCTCAACACTGAAGCTTTCTTT. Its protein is CASRMDNLNTEAFF.

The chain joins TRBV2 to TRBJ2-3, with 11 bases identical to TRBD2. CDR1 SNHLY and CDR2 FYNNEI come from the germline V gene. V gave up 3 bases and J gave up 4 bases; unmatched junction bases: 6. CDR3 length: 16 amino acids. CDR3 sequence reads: CASSDTSGSQPDTQYF. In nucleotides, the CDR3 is TGTGCCAGCAGTGATACTAGCGGGAGTCAACCAGATACGCAGTATTTT. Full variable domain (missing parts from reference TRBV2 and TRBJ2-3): EPEVTQTPSHQVTQMGQEVILRCVPISNHLYFYWYRQILGQKVEFLVSFYNNEISEKSEIFDDQFSVERPDGSNFTLKIRSTKLEDSAMYFCASSDTSGSQPDTQYFGPGTRLTVL.

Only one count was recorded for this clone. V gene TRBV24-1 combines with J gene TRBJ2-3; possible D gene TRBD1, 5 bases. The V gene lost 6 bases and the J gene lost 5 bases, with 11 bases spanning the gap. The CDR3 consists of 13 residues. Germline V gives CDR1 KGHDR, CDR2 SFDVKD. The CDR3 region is CATSSGAVDTQYF. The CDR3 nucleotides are TGTGCCACCAGTAGTGGGGCGGTAGATACGCAGTATTTT.

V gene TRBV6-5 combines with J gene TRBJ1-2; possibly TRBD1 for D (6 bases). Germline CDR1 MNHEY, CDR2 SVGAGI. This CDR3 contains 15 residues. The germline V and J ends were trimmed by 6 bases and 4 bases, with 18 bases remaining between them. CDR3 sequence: CASRDGQQKIYGYTF. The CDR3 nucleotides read TGTGCCAGCAGGGACGGACAGCAAAAAATCTATGGCTACACCTTC.

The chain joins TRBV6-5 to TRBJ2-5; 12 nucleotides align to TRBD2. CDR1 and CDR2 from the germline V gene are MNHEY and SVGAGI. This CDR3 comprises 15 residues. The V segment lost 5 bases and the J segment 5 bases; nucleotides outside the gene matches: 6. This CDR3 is CASSRRLAGEETQYF. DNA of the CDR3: TGTGCCAGCAGTCGGAGACTAGCGGGAGAGGAGACCCAGTACTTC.

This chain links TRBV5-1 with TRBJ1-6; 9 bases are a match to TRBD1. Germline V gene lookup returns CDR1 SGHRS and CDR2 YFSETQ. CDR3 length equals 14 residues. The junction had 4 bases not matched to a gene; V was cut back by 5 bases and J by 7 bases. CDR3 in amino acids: CASRSGTGNSPLHF. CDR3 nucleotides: TGCGCCAGCAGGAGTGGGACAGGGAATTCACCCCTCCACTTT.

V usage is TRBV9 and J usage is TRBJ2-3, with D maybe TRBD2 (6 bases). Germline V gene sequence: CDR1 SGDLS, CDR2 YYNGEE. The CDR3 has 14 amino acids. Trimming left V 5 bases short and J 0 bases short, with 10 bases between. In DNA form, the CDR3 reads TGTGCCAGCAGTGGAGGGACGAGCACAGATACGCAGTATTTT. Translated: CASSGGTSTDTQYF. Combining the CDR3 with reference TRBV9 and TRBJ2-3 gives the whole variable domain DSGVTQTPKHLITATGQRVTLRCSPRSGDLSVYWYQQSLDQGLQFLIQYYNGEERAKGNILERFSAQQFPDLHSELNLSSLELGDSALYFCASSGGTSTDTQYFGPGTRLTVL.

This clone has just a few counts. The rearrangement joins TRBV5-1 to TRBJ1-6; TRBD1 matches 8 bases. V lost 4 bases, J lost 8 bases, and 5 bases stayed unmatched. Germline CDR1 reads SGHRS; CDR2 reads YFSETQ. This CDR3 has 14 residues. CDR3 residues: CASSLQTGDSPLHF. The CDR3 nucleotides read TGCGCCAGCAGCCTACAGACAGGGGATTCACCCCTCCACTTT.

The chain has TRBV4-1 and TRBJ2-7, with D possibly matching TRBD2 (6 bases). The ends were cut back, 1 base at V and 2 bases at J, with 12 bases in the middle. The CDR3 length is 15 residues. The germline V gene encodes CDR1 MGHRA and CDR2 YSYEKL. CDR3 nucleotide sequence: TGCGCCAGCAGCCAAGGGGCAGCGGGTACCTACGAGCAGTACTTC. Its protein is CASSQGAAGTYEQYF.